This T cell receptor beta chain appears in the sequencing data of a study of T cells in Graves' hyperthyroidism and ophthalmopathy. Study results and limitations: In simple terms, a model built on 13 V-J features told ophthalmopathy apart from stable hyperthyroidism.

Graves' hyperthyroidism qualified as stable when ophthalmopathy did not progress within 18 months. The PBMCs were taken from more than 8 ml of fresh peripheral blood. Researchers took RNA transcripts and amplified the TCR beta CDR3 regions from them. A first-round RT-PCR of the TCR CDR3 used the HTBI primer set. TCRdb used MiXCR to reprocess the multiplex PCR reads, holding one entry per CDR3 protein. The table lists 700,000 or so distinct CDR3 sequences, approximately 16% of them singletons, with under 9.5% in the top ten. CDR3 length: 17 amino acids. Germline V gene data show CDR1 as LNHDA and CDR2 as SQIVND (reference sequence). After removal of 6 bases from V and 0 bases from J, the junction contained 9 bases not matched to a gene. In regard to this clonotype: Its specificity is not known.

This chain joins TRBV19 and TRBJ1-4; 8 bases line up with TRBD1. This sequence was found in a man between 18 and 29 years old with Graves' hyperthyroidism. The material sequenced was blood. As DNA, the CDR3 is TGTGCCAGTAGGTCGGGACAGGCCCCTGCAACTAATGAAAAACTGTTTTTT. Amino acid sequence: CASRSGQAPATNEKLFF.